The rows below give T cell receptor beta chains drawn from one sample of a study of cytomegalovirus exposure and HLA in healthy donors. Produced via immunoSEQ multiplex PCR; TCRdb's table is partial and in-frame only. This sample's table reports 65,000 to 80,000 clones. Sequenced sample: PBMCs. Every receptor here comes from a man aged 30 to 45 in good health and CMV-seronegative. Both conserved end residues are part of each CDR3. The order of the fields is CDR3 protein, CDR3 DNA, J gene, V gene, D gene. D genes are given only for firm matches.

CASSFSGSSYEQYF,TGTGCCAGCAGCTTTAGCGGGAGCTCCTACGAGCAGTACTTC,TRBJ2-7,TRBV7-2,TRBD2
CASSQEHGSAYEQYF,TGCGCCAGCAGCCAAGAACATGGAAGCGCCTACGAGCAGTACTTC,TRBJ2-7,TRBV4-3,NA
CAWSTGLGYGYTF,TGTGCCTGGAGTACAGGGCTTGGCTATGGCTACACCTTC,TRBJ1-2,TRBV30,NA
CASSESLSNTEAFF,TGTGCCAGCAGTGAATCACTATCGAACACTGAAGCTTTCTTT,TRBJ1-1,TRBV25-1,NA
CASSLEGRTGSATGELFF,TGTGCCAGCAGCTTAGAGGGGCGGACAGGGTCGGCCACCGGGGAGCTGTTTTTT,TRBJ2-2,TRBV11-3,TRBD1
CASSHIRLAGRRTDTQYF,TGTGCCAGTAGTCATATTCGCCTAGCGGGAAGGAGAACAGATACGCAGTATTTT,TRBJ2-3,TRBV19,TRBD2
CASSYGADQPQHF,TGTGCCAGCAGTTACGGGGCGGATCAGCCCCAGCATTTT,TRBJ1-5,TRBV6-5,NA
CASSSRDRGRQPQHF,TGTGCCAGCAGCTCCCGGGACAGAGGACGTCAGCCCCAGCATTTT,TRBJ1-5,TRBV7-8,TRBD1
CATSRVARGLRNEQFF,TGTGCCACCAGCAGAGTAGCCAGGGGGCTTAGGAATGAGCAGTTCTTC,TRBJ2-1,TRBV15,TRBD1
CASSPRDRGSHEQYF,TGTGCCAGCAGCCCACGAGACAGGGGTTCCCACGAGCAGTACTTC,TRBJ2-7,TRBV7-9,TRBD1
CSVEEGRGASGANVLTF,TGCAGCGTTGAAGAGGGGCGGGGAGCCTCTGGGGCCAACGTCCTGACTTTC,TRBJ2-6,TRBV29-1,NA
CAWGGGGTQYF,TGTGCCTGGGGGGGCGGGGGTACGCAGTATTTT,TRBJ2-3,TRBV30,NA
CASSRRTGRHTGELFF,TGTGCCAGCAGCCGACGGACAGGGCGGCACACCGGGGAGCTGTTTTTT,TRBJ2-2,TRBV7-9,TRBD1
CASSLRGGIKNTGELFF,TGTGCCAGCAGCTTAAGGGGGGGAATCAAGAACACCGGGGAGCTGTTTTTT,TRBJ2-2,TRBV7-9,NA
CASSDHSVNTEAFF,TGTGCCAGCAGTGACCACAGTGTGAACACTGAAGCTTTCTTT,TRBJ1-1,TRBV2,NA
CASSPGHRNTEAFF,TGTGCCAGTAGCCCGGGACATAGGAACACTGAAGCTTTCTTT,TRBJ1-1,TRBV19,NA
CASSRDSNNEQFF,TGTGCCAGCAGTCGGGATAGTAACAATGAGCAGTTCTTC,TRBJ2-1,TRBV6-1,NA
CASSSPRRSSYNEQFF,TGTGCCAGCAGCTCCCCTCGGAGGAGCTCCTACAATGAGCAGTTCTTC,TRBJ2-1,TRBV7-8,NA
CAWGTPGQRNEQFF,TGTGCCTGGGGGACCCCGGGACAACGGAATGAGCAGTTCTTC,TRBJ2-1,TRBV30,NA
CATSRGGDYGEQYF,TGTGCCACCAGCAGAGGTGGGGACTACGGGGAGCAGTACTTC,TRBJ2-7,TRBV15,TRBD2
CATSQDWGQNNEKLFF,TGTGCCACCAGTCAAGATTGGGGGCAGAATAATGAAAAACTGTTTTTT,TRBJ1-4,TRBV15,NA
CASSLSGGWGSYSYEQYF,TGCGCCAGCAGCTTGTCGGGGGGGTGGGGATCTTACTCCTACGAGCAGTACTTC,TRBJ2-7,TRBV5-1,TRBD2
CASSLLQGENEKLFF,TGTGCCAGCAGCCTCCTACAGGGGGAAAATGAAAAACTGTTTTTT,TRBJ1-4,TRBV5-6,TRBD1
CASSVQPRDTGELFF,TGTGCCAGCAGCGTCCAGCCCCGGGACACCGGGGAGCTGTTTTTT,TRBJ2-2,TRBV9,NA
CASSLGNEQYF,TGTGCCAGCAGCTTAGGAAACGAGCAGTACTTC,TRBJ2-7,TRBV7-6,NA
CASSYLSGTGGNTIYF,TGTGCCAGCAGTTACCTCTCTGGGACAGGGGGAAACACCATATATTTT,TRBJ1-3,TRBV6-6,TRBD1
CASSSGQMNTEAFF,TGCGCCAGCAGCTCCGGACAGATGAACACTGAAGCTTTCTTT,TRBJ1-1,TRBV5-1,NA
CAISGQNQYGYTF,TGTGCCATCAGTGGGCAGAACCAGTATGGCTACACCTTC,TRBJ1-2,TRBV10-3,NA
CASSRIGSRINSPLHF,TGTGCCAGTAGTAGGATCGGGAGCAGAATTAATTCACCCCTCCACTTT,TRBJ1-6,TRBV19,NA